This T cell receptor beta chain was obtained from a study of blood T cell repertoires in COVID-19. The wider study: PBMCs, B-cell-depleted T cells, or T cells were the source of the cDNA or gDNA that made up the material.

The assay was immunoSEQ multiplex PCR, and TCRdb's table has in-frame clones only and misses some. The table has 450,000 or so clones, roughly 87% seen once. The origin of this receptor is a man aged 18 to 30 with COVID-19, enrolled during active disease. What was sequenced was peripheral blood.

For the CDR3, the DNA is TGCGCCAGCAGTTCCGGTCTAGCGGGAGATAGTGTCGATGAGCAGTTCTTC. This gives the protein CASSSGLAGDSVDEQFF. The rearrangement links TRBV5-1 to TRBJ2-1, with TRBD2 matching 10 bases. Trimming cost V 5 bases and J 8 bases; bases outside gene matches: 16. The CDR3 is 17 residues long. Germline loops: CDR1 SGHRS, CDR2 YFSETQ.